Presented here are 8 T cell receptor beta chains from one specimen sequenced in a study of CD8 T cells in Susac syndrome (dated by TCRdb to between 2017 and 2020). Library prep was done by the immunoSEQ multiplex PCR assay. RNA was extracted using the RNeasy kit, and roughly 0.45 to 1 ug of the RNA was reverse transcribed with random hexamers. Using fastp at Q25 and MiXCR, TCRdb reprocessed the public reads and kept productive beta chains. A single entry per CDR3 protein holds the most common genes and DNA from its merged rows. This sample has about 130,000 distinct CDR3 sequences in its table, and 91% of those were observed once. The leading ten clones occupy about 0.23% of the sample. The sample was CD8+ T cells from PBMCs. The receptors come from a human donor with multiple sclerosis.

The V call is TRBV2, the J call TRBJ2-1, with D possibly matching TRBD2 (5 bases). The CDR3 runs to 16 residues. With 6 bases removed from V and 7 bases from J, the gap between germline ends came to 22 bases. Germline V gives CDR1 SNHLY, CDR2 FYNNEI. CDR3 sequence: CASSTPTDSRWNEQFF. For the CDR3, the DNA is TGTGCCAGCAGCACACCGACGGACTCAAGGTGGAATGAGCAGTTCTTC.

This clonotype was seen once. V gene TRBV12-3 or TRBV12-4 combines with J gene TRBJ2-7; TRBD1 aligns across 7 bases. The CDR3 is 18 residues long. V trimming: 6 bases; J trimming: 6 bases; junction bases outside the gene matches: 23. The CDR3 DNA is TGTGCCAGCAGCTTACCGACAGGGATTTCGGGGAGTAGCCGCGAGCAGTACTTC. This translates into CASSLPTGISGSSREQYF.

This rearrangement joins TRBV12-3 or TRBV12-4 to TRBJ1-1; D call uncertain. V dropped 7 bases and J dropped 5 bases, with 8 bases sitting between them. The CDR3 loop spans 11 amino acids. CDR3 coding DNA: TGTGCCAGCATCTTTAGGACTGAAGCTTTCTTT. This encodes CASIFRTEAFF.

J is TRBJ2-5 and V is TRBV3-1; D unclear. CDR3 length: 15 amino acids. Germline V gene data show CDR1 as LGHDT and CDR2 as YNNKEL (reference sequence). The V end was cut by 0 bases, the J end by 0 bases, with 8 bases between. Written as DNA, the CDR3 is TGTGCCAGCAGCCAAGAGCAGGATTACCAAGAGACCCAGTACTTC. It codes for CASSQEQDYQETQYF.

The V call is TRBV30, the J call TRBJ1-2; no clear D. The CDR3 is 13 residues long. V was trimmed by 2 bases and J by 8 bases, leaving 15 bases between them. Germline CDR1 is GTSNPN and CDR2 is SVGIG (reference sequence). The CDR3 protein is CAWSSPLAGGYTF. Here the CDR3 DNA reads TGTGCCTGGAGTTCCCCCCTCGCCGGCGGCTACACCTTC.

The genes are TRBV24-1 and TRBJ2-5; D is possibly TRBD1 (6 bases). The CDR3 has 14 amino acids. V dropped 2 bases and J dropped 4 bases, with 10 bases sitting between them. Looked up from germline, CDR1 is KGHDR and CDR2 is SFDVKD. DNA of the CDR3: TGTGCCACCAGTGATTACAGGGATTCAGAGACCCAGTACTTC. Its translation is CATSDYRDSETQYF.

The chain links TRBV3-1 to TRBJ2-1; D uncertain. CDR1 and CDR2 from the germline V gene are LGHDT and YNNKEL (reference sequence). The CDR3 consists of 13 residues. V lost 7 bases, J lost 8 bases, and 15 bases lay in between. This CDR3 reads CASTASYPDEQFF. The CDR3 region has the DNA TGTGCCAGCACCGCCTCTTATCCCGATGAGCAGTTCTTC.

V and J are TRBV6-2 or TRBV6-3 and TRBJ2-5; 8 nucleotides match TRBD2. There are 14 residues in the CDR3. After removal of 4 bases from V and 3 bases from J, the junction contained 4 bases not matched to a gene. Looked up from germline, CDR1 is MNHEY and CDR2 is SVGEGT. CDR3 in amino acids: CASSSGLDKETQYF. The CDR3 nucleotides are TGTGCCAGCAGTTCGGGACTAGATAAAGAGACCCAGTACTTC.